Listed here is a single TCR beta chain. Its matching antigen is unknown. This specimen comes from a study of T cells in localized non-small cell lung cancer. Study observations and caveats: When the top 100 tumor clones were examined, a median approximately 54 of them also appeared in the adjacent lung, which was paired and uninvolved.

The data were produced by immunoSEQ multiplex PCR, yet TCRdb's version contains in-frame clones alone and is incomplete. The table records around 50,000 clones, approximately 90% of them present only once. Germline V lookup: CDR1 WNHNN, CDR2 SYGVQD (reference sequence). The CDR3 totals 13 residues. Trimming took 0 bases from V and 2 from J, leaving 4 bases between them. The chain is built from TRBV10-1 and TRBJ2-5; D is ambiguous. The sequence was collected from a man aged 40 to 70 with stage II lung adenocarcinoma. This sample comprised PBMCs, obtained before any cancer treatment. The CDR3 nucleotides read TGCGCCAGCAGTGAGTCCGAGCAAGAGACCCAGTACTTC. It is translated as CASSESEQETQYF.